These 13 T cell receptor beta chains were all obtained from the same sample, sequenced in a study of naive and memory T cell subsets. An equimolar mix of two oligonucleotides served as the beta constant-region primer for TRBC1 and TRBC2. Nested alpha and beta constant-region primers with the SP2 primer drove four PCR rounds on ligated cDNA. TCRdb used MiXCR to reprocess the UMI-ligation and nested PCR reads, holding one entry per CDR3 protein. The sample yields approximately 2,500 distinct CDR3 sequences, about 5.2% seen once. The sample was CD4+ TEMRA cells from blood. The subset denotes: effector memory re-expressing CD45RA, CD45RA+ CD27-. These receptors all come from a human donor in good health.

Only a few counts were recorded for this clonotype. The conserved phenylalanine or tryptophan is not found at the CDR3 terminus, so this likely reflects a read error. No DNA is shown, since the ends of the CDR3 on it are uncertain; the CDR3 is the one TCRdb lists. The chain carries TRBV29-1 and TRBJ1-5; the table's D call of TRBD1 was not tested on the DNA. Counting both end residues, the CDR3 totals 12 amino acids. Germline V gene data show CDR1 as SQVTM and CDR2 as ANQGSEA. CDR3 protein: CSVRTGEQPQQG.

With regard to this clonotype: Relative to the germline gene, one junction end is altered; a read error may explain this. The chain links TRBV7-7 to TRBJ2-3; D possibly matches TRBD1 or TRBD2 (6 bases each). Germline V gene sequence: CDR1 SSHAT, CDR2 FNYEAQ (reference sequence). CDR3 length: 16 amino acids. The DNA for the CDR3 is TGTGCTAGCAGCTTAGGGGGGATTGGGTCCACAGATACGCAGTATTTT. It specifies CASSLGGIGSTDTQYF.

This clonotype is medium-sized. The chain couples TRBV29-1 to TRBJ2-1; D perhaps matches TRBD2 (6 bases). Germline V CDR1 and CDR2: SQVTM, ANQGSEA. This CDR3 spans 11 amino acids. Trimming left V 6 bases short and J 10 bases short, with 13 bases between. In DNA, the CDR3 is TGCAGCGTCGGGGGAAGTGGGGAGCAGTTCTTC. As protein: CSVGGSGEQFF.

By share of the sample, this clonotype is medium-sized. This rearrangement joins TRBV10-2 to TRBJ2-7; 7 bases agree with TRBD1. Germline V lookup: CDR1 WSHSY, CDR2 SAAADI. Unmatched junction bases numbered 16, after V lost 2 bases and J lost 0 bases. This CDR3 spans 19 amino acids. The DNA of the CDR3 is TGCGCCAGCAGTGAGCCGCAGGGACAGCCCAACCGGTTCTCCTACGAGCAGTACTTC. Amino acids: CASSEPQGQPNRFSYEQYF.

This clonotype counts as large. J is TRBJ2-1 and V is TRBV7-2; TRBD2 matches 7 bases. After removal of 5 bases from V and 8 bases from J, the junction contained 15 bases not matched to a gene. The CDR3 totals 16 residues. In germline, CDR1 is SGHTA, CDR2 FQGNSA. CDR3 loop: CASSTVIGLVNDEQFF. The CDR3 DNA reads TGTGCCAGCAGCACTGTCATCGGACTAGTAAACGATGAGCAGTTCTTC.

At least ten counts were recorded for this clonotype. The CDR3 coding sequence is TGCGCCAGCAGCCCGGGGGGGGCTGGGGCCAACGTCCTGACTTTC. It yields the protein CASSPGGAGANVLTF. V and J are TRBV5-1 and TRBJ2-6, with 8 bases fitting TRBD2. Germline values: CDR1 SGHRS, CDR2 YFSETQ. Germline trimming cut 4 bases from V and 2 bases from J; bases unmatched to any gene: 2. The CDR3 covers 15 residues.

This clonotype showed up many times. CDR3 DNA sequence: TGCAGTGCTAGAGGGGGGGGCAAAGTCAACACTGAAGCTTTCTTT. This codes for CSARGGGKVNTEAFF. The chain carries TRBV20-1 and TRBJ1-1, with D perhaps matching TRBD1 (6 bases). V dropped 1 base and J dropped 2 bases, with 14 bases sitting between them. The CDR3 is 15 amino acids. Germline values: CDR1 DFQATT, CDR2 SNEGSKA (reference sequence).

This clonotype is judged medium-sized (0.01 to 0.1%). The chain couples TRBV19 to TRBJ1-5; perhaps TRBD1 as D (6 bases). Trimming removed 3 bases from V and 0 bases from J, with 9 bases in between. Germline loops: CDR1 LNHDA, CDR2 SQIVND (reference sequence). This CDR3 has 15 amino acids. The CDR3 DNA sequence: TGTGCCAGTAGTATTACAGGGCCTAGCAATCAGCCCCAGCATTTT. It translates to CASSITGPSNQPQHF.

This clonotype appeared a few times. This chain uses TRBV5-1 with TRBJ2-3; D is uncertain. The ends were cut back, 0 bases at V and 5 bases at J, with 13 bases in the middle. The CDR3 loop spans 15 amino acids. Looked up from germline, CDR1 is SGHRS and CDR2 is YFSETQ. CDR3 amino acids: CASSLEVGSQDTQYF. Here the CDR3 DNA reads TGCGCCAGCAGCTTGGAAGTAGGCAGCCAAGATACGCAGTATTTT.

This clonotype appeared many times. The V and J genes are TRBV12-5 and TRBJ1-1; a possible D gene is TRBD1 (5 bases). V lost 0 bases and J 6 bases, leaving 8 bases between the germline ends. The CDR3 has 13 amino acids. The germline CDR1 and CDR2 sequences are LGHNT and FRNRAP. The chain's CDR3 is CASGLVRGPEAFF. DNA of the CDR3: TGTGCTAGTGGTTTGGTAAGGGGTCCTGAAGCTTTCTTT. Together with reference TRBV12-5 and TRBJ1-1, the CDR3 gives the full variable domain: DARVTQTPRHKVTEMGQEVTMRCQPILGHNTVFWYRQTMMQGLELLAYFRNRAPLDDSGMPKDRFSAEMPDATLATLKIQPSEPRDSAVYFCASGLVRGPEAFFGQGTRLTVV.

The chain carries TRBV7-8 and TRBJ1-6; a weak D match, TRBD1 (5 bases). Germline V gene data show CDR1 as SGHVS and CDR2 as FQNEAQ. This CDR3 is built from 14 residues. V shed 4 bases and J shed 7 bases, with 11 bases lying between them. CDR3 region: CASSYRTDNSPLHF. Here the CDR3 DNA reads TGTGCCAGCAGCTACAGGACGGACAATTCACCCCTCCACTTT.

This clonotype is judged medium-sized. The V and J genes are TRBV19 and TRBJ2-2; D gene uncertain. Germline V gene lookup returns CDR1 LNHDA and CDR2 SQIVND (reference sequence). CDR3 length: 15 residues. The V end was cut by 1 base, the J end by 5 bases, with 11 bases between. The CDR3 here is CASSIAPLTTGELFF. The CDR3, as DNA: TGTGCCAGTAGTATAGCCCCTCTTACTACCGGGGAGCTGTTTTTT. Combining the CDR3 with reference TRBV19 and TRBJ2-2 gives the whole variable domain DGGITQSPKYLFRKEGQNVTLSCEQNLNHDAMYWYRQDPGQGLRLIYYSQIVNDFQKGDIAEGYSVSREKKESFPLTVTSAQKNPTAFYLCASSIAPLTTGELFFGEGSRLTVL.

This clonotype has only a few counts. V usage is TRBV19 and J usage is TRBJ1-3, with D unclear. Germline CDR1 reads LNHDA; CDR2 reads SQIVND (reference sequence). Deletions cut 5 bases from V and 0 bases from J, with 17 bases between. The CDR3 runs 17 residues. CDR3 loop: CASSALNREVSGNTIYF. CDR3 sequence (DNA): TGTGCCAGTAGTGCCCTAAATAGAGAAGTCTCTGGAAACACCATATATTTT.